This is a list of T cell receptor beta chains from one sample in a study of blood T cell repertoires in COVID-19. The table came from immunoSEQ multiplex PCR; TCRdb's copy has only in-frame clones and leaves some out. The sample comprises 210,000 or so clones, approximately 84% of which are singletons, and approximately 8% rests with the top ten. The sequencing input was peripheral blood. These receptors were collected from a woman between 45 and 65 years old with active or convalescent COVID-19. CDR3s include the opening cysteine and the closing phenylalanine or tryptophan. D genes are given only for firm matches. A row's size may be missing; if present it is once, few, many or a size class.

d_call: -
v_call: TRBV12-3/TRBV12-4
j_call: TRBJ1-5
clone_size: -
cdr3_length: 12
cdr3_aa: CASSLEQGPQHF
cdr3_nt: TGTGCCAGCAGTTTAGAACAGGGTCCCCAGCATTTT

d_call: TRBD2
v_call: TRBV19
j_call: TRBJ2-1
clone_size: -
cdr3_length: 17
cdr3_aa: CASKSRGRGSSYNEQFF
cdr3_nt: TGTGCCAGTAAATCCCGCGGGAGGGGCTCTTCCTACAATGAGCAGTTCTTC

d_call: -
v_call: TRBV10-1
j_call: TRBJ2-5
clone_size: -
cdr3_length: 14
cdr3_aa: CASSEGLKGETQYF
cdr3_nt: TGCGCCAGCAGTGAAGGACTAAAGGGCGAGACCCAGTACTTC

d_call: TRBD1
v_call: TRBV7-8
j_call: TRBJ2-3
clone_size: -
cdr3_length: 13
cdr3_aa: CASSLGQLNAQYF
cdr3_nt: TGTGCCAGCAGCTTGGGACAGCTTAATGCGCAGTATTTT

d_call: -
v_call: TRBV5-1
j_call: TRBJ2-2
clone_size: few
cdr3_length: 15
cdr3_aa: CASSFEGGPTGELFF
cdr3_nt: TGCGCCAGCAGCTTTGAGGGGGGGCCCACCGGGGAGCTGTTTTTT

d_call: TRBD1
v_call: TRBV6-5
j_call: TRBJ1-1
clone_size: -
cdr3_length: 13
cdr3_aa: CASSYSQGAVAFF
cdr3_nt: TGTGCCAGCAGTTACTCGCAGGGGGCCGTGGCTTTCTTT

d_call: TRBD2
v_call: TRBV7-6
j_call: TRBJ2-1
clone_size: -
cdr3_length: 16
cdr3_aa: CASSPTSVLKNNEQFF
cdr3_nt: TGTGCCAGCAGTCCGACTAGCGTTTTAAAAAACAATGAGCAGTTCTTC

d_call: TRBD1
v_call: TRBV28
j_call: TRBJ1-2
clone_size: -
cdr3_length: 14
cdr3_aa: CASSPVGQNYGYTF
cdr3_nt: TGTGCCAGCAGCCCAGTGGGACAGAACTATGGCTACACCTTC

d_call: TRBD1
v_call: TRBV29-1
j_call: TRBJ2-1
clone_size: few
cdr3_length: 16
cdr3_aa: CSVSPPGQGAYNEQFF
cdr3_nt: TGCAGCGTTAGTCCTCCCGGACAGGGGGCCTACAATGAGCAGTTCTTC

d_call: -
v_call: TRBV12-3/TRBV12-4
j_call: TRBJ2-3
clone_size: -
cdr3_length: 13
cdr3_aa: CASSSRQTDTQYF
cdr3_nt: TGTGCCAGCAGTTCCCGACAGACAGATACGCAGTATTTT

d_call: TRBD1
v_call: TRBV5-5
j_call: TRBJ2-5
clone_size: -
cdr3_length: 16
cdr3_aa: CASKIGDREWRETQYF
cdr3_nt: TGTGCCAGCAAGATTGGGGACAGGGAGTGGAGAGAGACCCAGTACTTC

d_call: -
v_call: TRBV5-5
j_call: TRBJ1-1
clone_size: -
cdr3_length: 12
cdr3_aa: CASIPDGGSAFF
cdr3_nt: TGTGCCAGCATCCCGGATGGGGGCTCCGCTTTCTTT

d_call: TRBD1
v_call: TRBV27
j_call: TRBJ2-7
clone_size: -
cdr3_length: 19
cdr3_aa: CASSFGAGGARGRSYEQYF
cdr3_nt: TGTGCCAGCAGTTTTGGGGCAGGGGGCGCGAGGGGGAGAAGCTACGAGCAGTACTTC

d_call: -
v_call: TRBV9
j_call: TRBJ1-1
clone_size: -
cdr3_length: 14
cdr3_aa: CASSVGQTEAEAFF
cdr3_nt: TGTGCCAGCAGCGTCGGACAGACAGAGGCTGAAGCTTTCTTT

d_call: -
v_call: TRBV2
j_call: TRBJ1-2
clone_size: -
cdr3_length: 12
cdr3_aa: CASRAGEWGYTF
cdr3_nt: TGTGCCAGCAGAGCCGGGGAATGGGGCTACACCTTC

d_call: -
v_call: TRBV5-1
j_call: TRBJ1-1
clone_size: -
cdr3_length: 15
cdr3_aa: CASSLDGGANTEAFF
cdr3_nt: TGCGCCAGCAGCTTGGATGGAGGTGCGAACACTGAAGCTTTCTTT

d_call: TRBD1
v_call: TRBV24-1
j_call: TRBJ2-3
clone_size: -
cdr3_length: 14
cdr3_aa: CATSDRQGADTQYF
cdr3_nt: TGTGCCACCAGTGATCGTCAGGGGGCAGATACGCAGTATTTT

d_call: TRBD2
v_call: TRBV24-1
j_call: TRBJ2-1
clone_size: -
cdr3_length: 16
cdr3_aa: CATSDTSGGKYNEQFF
cdr3_nt: TGTGCCACCAGTGATACTAGCGGGGGGAAATACAATGAGCAGTTCTTC

d_call: TRBD2
v_call: TRBV5-4
j_call: TRBJ2-5
clone_size: -
cdr3_length: 18
cdr3_aa: CASSLTRTSGSILETQYF
cdr3_nt: TGTGCCAGCAGCTTGACCCGGACTAGCGGGAGTATCCTAGAGACCCAGTACTTC

d_call: TRBD2
v_call: TRBV5-1
j_call: TRBJ2-7
clone_size: -
cdr3_length: 15
cdr3_aa: CASSKGLAGAYEQYF
cdr3_nt: TGCGCCAGCAGCAAAGGACTAGCGGGAGCCTACGAGCAGTACTTC

d_call: -
v_call: TRBV30
j_call: TRBJ1-2
clone_size: -
cdr3_length: 12
cdr3_aa: CAWSESQGPHTF
cdr3_nt: TGTGCCTGGAGTGAATCGCAGGGTCCCCACACCTTC

d_call: TRBD1
v_call: TRBV24-1
j_call: TRBJ2-1
clone_size: -
cdr3_length: 14
cdr3_aa: CATQNRGSYNEQFF
cdr3_nt: TGTGCCACCCAGAACAGGGGCTCCTACAATGAGCAGTTCTTC

d_call: TRBD1
v_call: TRBV29-1
j_call: TRBJ2-5
clone_size: -
cdr3_length: 12
cdr3_aa: CSVDWTGETQYF
cdr3_nt: TGCAGCGTTGACTGGACAGGGGAGACCCAGTACTTC

d_call: TRBD1
v_call: TRBV5-1
j_call: TRBJ1-6
clone_size: -
cdr3_length: 14
cdr3_aa: CASGQAGNNSPLHF
cdr3_nt: TGCGCCAGCGGACAGGCCGGTAATAATTCACCCCTCCACTTT

d_call: TRBD1
v_call: TRBV27
j_call: TRBJ1-2
clone_size: -
cdr3_length: 12
cdr3_aa: CASSFRRGGYTF
cdr3_nt: TGTGCCAGCAGTTTCCGCAGGGGGGGCTACACCTTC

d_call: TRBD1
v_call: TRBV2
j_call: TRBJ1-4
clone_size: -
cdr3_length: 14
cdr3_aa: CASRRQGGNEKLFF
cdr3_nt: TGTGCCAGCAGAAGACAGGGGGGCAATGAAAAACTGTTTTTT

d_call: TRBD2
v_call: TRBV18
j_call: TRBJ2-1
clone_size: -
cdr3_length: 20
cdr3_aa: CASSRLPGLAGLSSYNEQFF
cdr3_nt: TGTGCCAGCTCACGACTACCGGGACTAGCGGGCCTAAGCTCCTACAATGAGCAGTTCTTC

d_call: -
v_call: TRBV6-5
j_call: TRBJ1-5
clone_size: -
cdr3_length: 14
cdr3_aa: CAVGRDGRNQPQHF
cdr3_nt: TGTGCCGTGGGGAGGGACGGACGCAATCAGCCCCAGCATTTT

d_call: TRBD2
v_call: TRBV19
j_call: TRBJ2-3
clone_size: -
cdr3_length: 17
cdr3_aa: CASSTRTSGGLTDTQYF
cdr3_nt: TGTGCCAGTAGTACCCGGACTAGCGGGGGGCTCACAGATACGCAGTATTTT

d_call: -
v_call: TRBV19
j_call: TRBJ2-7
clone_size: -
cdr3_length: 14
cdr3_aa: CASSANAPNYEQYF
cdr3_nt: TGTGCCAGTAGTGCCAACGCCCCTAACTACGAGCAGTACTTC

d_call: -
v_call: TRBV18
j_call: TRBJ1-5
clone_size: -
cdr3_length: 15
cdr3_aa: CASSPLQGSNQPQHF
cdr3_nt: TGTGCCAGCTCACCCTTGCAGGGAAGCAATCAGCCCCAGCATTTT

d_call: -
v_call: TRBV21-1
j_call: TRBJ2-7
clone_size: -
cdr3_length: 19
cdr3_aa: CASSKERPGAKNHYYEQYF
cdr3_nt: TGTGCCAGCAGCAAAGAAAGACCGGGAGCCAAAAATCATTACTACGAGCAGTACTTC

d_call: -
v_call: TRBV15
j_call: TRBJ2-5
clone_size: -
cdr3_length: 16
cdr3_aa: CATSRGTGKGQETQYF
cdr3_nt: TGTGCCACCAGCAGAGGAACCGGGAAGGGACAAGAGACCCAGTACTTC

d_call: -
v_call: TRBV2
j_call: TRBJ1-2
clone_size: few
cdr3_length: 12
cdr3_aa: CASRGGGSSYTF
cdr3_nt: TGTGCCAGCAGAGGGGGGGGCAGTAGCTACACCTTC

d_call: -
v_call: TRBV14
j_call: TRBJ1-1
clone_size: -
cdr3_length: 12
cdr3_aa: CASSQTGFSAFF
cdr3_nt: TGTGCCAGCAGCCAGACAGGTTTCAGCGCTTTCTTT

d_call: -
v_call: TRBV10-3
j_call: TRBJ1-3
clone_size: -
cdr3_length: 13
cdr3_aa: CAISRDSGNTIYF
cdr3_nt: TGTGCCATCAGCCGGGACTCTGGAAACACCATATATTTT

d_call: -
v_call: TRBV6-1
j_call: TRBJ1-2
clone_size: -
cdr3_length: 11
cdr3_aa: CASSEALGYTF
cdr3_nt: TGTGCCAGCAGTGAAGCTTTAGGCTACACCTTC

d_call: -
v_call: TRBV7-2
j_call: TRBJ2-5
clone_size: -
cdr3_length: 14
cdr3_aa: CASSLWARIETQYF
cdr3_nt: TGTGCCAGCAGCTTATGGGCACGTATTGAGACCCAGTACTTC

d_call: TRBD2
v_call: TRBV5-1
j_call: TRBJ2-3
clone_size: -
cdr3_length: 16
cdr3_aa: CASSSLLGGTADTQYF
cdr3_nt: TGCGCCAGCAGCTCCCTCTTGGGGGGGACGGCAGATACGCAGTATTTT

d_call: -
v_call: TRBV2
j_call: TRBJ1-1
clone_size: -
cdr3_length: 14
cdr3_aa: CASSNTEGETEAFF
cdr3_nt: TGTGCCAGCAGTAATACAGAAGGGGAAACTGAAGCTTTCTTT

d_call: -
v_call: TRBV24-1
j_call: TRBJ2-7
clone_size: -
cdr3_length: 15
cdr3_aa: CATSGGPGAHYEQYF
cdr3_nt: TGTGCCACCAGTGGAGGGCCAGGGGCGCACTACGAGCAGTACTTC

d_call: -
v_call: TRBV28
j_call: TRBJ1-5
clone_size: -
cdr3_length: 12
cdr3_aa: CASSSGSQAQHF
cdr3_nt: TGTGCCAGCAGTTCCGGGTCCCAAGCCCAGCATTTT

d_call: -
v_call: TRBV6-5
j_call: TRBJ2-1
clone_size: -
cdr3_length: 12
cdr3_aa: CASRGQPNEQFF
cdr3_nt: TGTGCCAGCAGAGGACAGCCGAATGAGCAGTTCTTC

d_call: TRBD2
v_call: TRBV23-1
j_call: TRBJ2-3
clone_size: -
cdr3_length: 13
cdr3_aa: CASSGGGCDTQYF
cdr3_nt: TGCGCCAGCAGCGGCGGGGGTTGTGATACGCAGTATTTT

d_call: -
v_call: TRBV5-6
j_call: TRBJ2-1
clone_size: -
cdr3_length: 14
cdr3_aa: CASSLGLKYNEQFF
cdr3_nt: TGTGCCAGCAGCTTGGGACTCAAATACAATGAGCAGTTCTTC

d_call: -
v_call: TRBV10-3
j_call: TRBJ1-2
clone_size: -
cdr3_length: 13
cdr3_aa: CAISESPNYGYTF
cdr3_nt: TGTGCCATCAGTGAGTCCCCAAACTATGGCTACACCTTC

d_call: -
v_call: TRBV19
j_call: TRBJ2-3
clone_size: -
cdr3_length: 14
cdr3_aa: CASSPTVFTDTQYF
cdr3_nt: TGTGCCAGTAGCCCGACAGTCTTTACAGATACGCAGTATTTT

d_call: TRBD1
v_call: TRBV3-1/TRBV3-2
j_call: TRBJ1-3
clone_size: -
cdr3_length: 14
cdr3_aa: CATTDRGRGNTIYF
cdr3_nt: TGTGCCACCACGGACAGGGGGCGAGGAAACACCATATATTTT

d_call: -
v_call: TRBV28
j_call: TRBJ1-6
clone_size: -
cdr3_length: 16
cdr3_aa: CASSFLGRVDNSPLHF
cdr3_nt: TGTGCCAGCAGTTTTCTGGGCAGGGTCGATAATTCACCCCTCCACTTT

d_call: TRBD1
v_call: TRBV5-4
j_call: TRBJ2-1
clone_size: -
cdr3_length: 13
cdr3_aa: CASSKQGGDEQFF
cdr3_nt: TGTGCCAGCAGCAAACAGGGGGGAGATGAGCAGTTCTTC

d_call: -
v_call: TRBV30
j_call: TRBJ1-5
clone_size: -
cdr3_length: 14
cdr3_aa: CAWSTGQHNQPQHF
cdr3_nt: TGTGCCTGGAGTACTGGACAGCACAATCAGCCCCAGCATTTT

d_call: -
v_call: TRBV15
j_call: TRBJ2-3
clone_size: -
cdr3_length: 15
cdr3_aa: CATSGRRGRTDTQYF
cdr3_nt: TGTGCCACCAGCGGACGTAGGGGTCGCACAGATACGCAGTATTTT

d_call: -
v_call: TRBV11-2
j_call: TRBJ2-3
clone_size: -
cdr3_length: 14
cdr3_aa: CASSPLAVTDTQYF
cdr3_nt: TGTGCCAGCAGCCCATTAGCGGTCACGGATACGCAGTATTTT

d_call: TRBD1
v_call: TRBV5-1
j_call: TRBJ1-1
clone_size: -
cdr3_length: 17
cdr3_aa: CASSSDRGATLSTEAFF
cdr3_nt: TGCGCCAGCAGCTCGGACAGGGGAGCGACACTCAGCACTGAAGCTTTCTTT

d_call: -
v_call: TRBV28
j_call: TRBJ1-2
clone_size: -
cdr3_length: 14
cdr3_aa: CATGRWSINYGYTF
cdr3_nt: TGTGCCACCGGGAGGTGGAGTATAAACTATGGCTACACCTTC